Listed below are T cell receptor beta chains from one sample, sequenced in a study of blood T cell repertoires in COVID-19. The table came from immunoSEQ multiplex PCR; TCRdb's copy has only in-frame clones and leaves some out. Among roughly 230,000 clones listed, 85% were seen once. The sequenced material came from peripheral blood. These receptor sequences come from a man aged 50 to 59 with COVID-19, enrolled during active disease. Each CDR3 is given with its conserved first and last residue. D genes are given only for firm matches. The size entry is marked missing in some rows and otherwise reads once, few, many or a size class.

J gene: TRBJ1-6
clone size: NA
D gene: NA
V gene: TRBV5-1
CDR3 DNA: TGCGCCAGCAGCTTGGGTGGGGGCATTGATAATTCACCCCTCCACTTT
CDR3 protein: CASSLGGGIDNSPLHF

J gene: TRBJ1-4
clone size: NA
D gene: NA
V gene: TRBV4-3
CDR3 DNA: TGCGCCAGCAGCCTAAGAGGGTCAACTAATGAAAAACTGTTTTTT
CDR3 protein: CASSLRGSTNEKLFF

J gene: TRBJ1-4
clone size: NA
D gene: NA
V gene: TRBV5-4
CDR3 DNA: TGTGCCAGCAGCTTAGACCCTTTGCGGGCCACTAATGAAAAACTGTTTTTT
CDR3 protein: CASSLDPLRATNEKLFF

J gene: TRBJ2-6
clone size: once
D gene: NA
V gene: TRBV5-1
CDR3 DNA: TGCGCCAGCAGCCCCACCACGTCAGGTAGTGGGGCCAACGTCCTGACTTTC
CDR3 protein: CASSPTTSGSGANVLTF

J gene: TRBJ2-3
clone size: once
D gene: TRBD2
V gene: TRBV9
CDR3 DNA: TGTGCCAGCAGCCCGCGGGGGGGCCTTCCAGATACGCAGTATTTT
CDR3 protein: CASSPRGGLPDTQYF

J gene: TRBJ1-3
clone size: NA
D gene: TRBD1
V gene: TRBV5-8
CDR3 DNA: TGTGCCAGCAGCTTCTCCGGGACAGCCTTCTCTGGAAACACCATATATTTT
CDR3 protein: CASSFSGTAFSGNTIYF

J gene: TRBJ2-7
clone size: once
D gene: NA
V gene: TRBV20-1
CDR3 DNA: TGCAGTGCTAGGTGGCGGGAGCAGTACTTC
CDR3 protein: CSARWREQYF

J gene: TRBJ2-1
clone size: NA
D gene: TRBD2
V gene: TRBV13
CDR3 DNA: TGTGCCAGCAGAAGGACTAGCGGGGTTCAGAATGAGCAGTTCTTC
CDR3 protein: CASRRTSGVQNEQFF

J gene: TRBJ2-2
clone size: NA
D gene: NA
V gene: TRBV7-9
CDR3 DNA: TGTGCCAGCAGCTTAGAAATAAACACCGGGGAGCTGTTTTTT
CDR3 protein: CASSLEINTGELFF

J gene: TRBJ1-4
clone size: NA
D gene: NA
V gene: TRBV6-5
CDR3 DNA: TGTGCCAGCAGCCACGGACTTGGGACACCGTTTTTT
CDR3 protein: CASSHGLGTPFF

J gene: TRBJ2-5
clone size: NA
D gene: TRBD2
V gene: TRBV7-2
CDR3 DNA: TGTGCCAGCAGCTTAGGGGCTAGCGGGGGTCAGACCCAGTACTTC
CDR3 protein: CASSLGASGGQTQYF

J gene: TRBJ2-5
clone size: NA
D gene: TRBD2
V gene: TRBV15
CDR3 DNA: TGTGCCACCAGCAGATCCCCTACGGGGGGGCTTGGAGAGACCCAGTACTTC
CDR3 protein: CATSRSPTGGLGETQYF

J gene: TRBJ1-6
clone size: once
D gene: TRBD1
V gene: TRBV6-6
CDR3 DNA: TGTGCCAGCAGCCTCGGACAGGGTGACCATTCACCCCTCCACTTT
CDR3 protein: CASSLGQGDHSPLHF

J gene: TRBJ2-7
clone size: NA
D gene: TRBD1
V gene: TRBV18
CDR3 DNA: TGTGCCAGCTCATCGGGACAGAGTTACGAGCAGTACTTC
CDR3 protein: CASSSGQSYEQYF

J gene: TRBJ1-2
clone size: NA
D gene: NA
V gene: TRBV4-1
CDR3 DNA: TGCGCCAGCAGCCAAGAGTGGCCCGGACTTTCCTATGGCTACACCTTC
CDR3 protein: CASSQEWPGLSYGYTF

J gene: TRBJ1-5
clone size: NA
D gene: NA
V gene: TRBV10-3
CDR3 DNA: TGTGCCATCAGTGGACAGGACAATCAGCCCCAGCATTTT
CDR3 protein: CAISGQDNQPQHF

J gene: TRBJ2-5
clone size: NA
D gene: TRBD1
V gene: TRBV2
CDR3 DNA: TGTGCCAGCACCCAAGAAACAGGGGGAAAGACCCAGTACTTC
CDR3 protein: CASTQETGGKTQYF

J gene: TRBJ1-3
clone size: NA
D gene: TRBD1
V gene: TRBV30
CDR3 DNA: TGTGCTCAGGACAGGGACTCTGGAAACACCATATATTTT
CDR3 protein: CAQDRDSGNTIYF

J gene: TRBJ1-5
clone size: NA
D gene: TRBD1
V gene: TRBV18
CDR3 DNA: TGTGCCAGCTCAGGGGACAGGGGGCTGGTTCAGCCCCAGCATTTT
CDR3 protein: CASSGDRGLVQPQHF

J gene: TRBJ2-2
clone size: few
D gene: NA
V gene: TRBV9
CDR3 DNA: TGTGCCAGCAGCCCTAACACCGGGGAGCTGTTTTTT
CDR3 protein: CASSPNTGELFF

J gene: TRBJ2-2
clone size: NA
D gene: TRBD2
V gene: TRBV4-2
CDR3 DNA: TGTGCCAGCAGCCAAGGAGCGGGGGCGAACACCGGGGAGCTGTTTTTT
CDR3 protein: CASSQGAGANTGELFF

J gene: TRBJ2-2
clone size: NA
D gene: TRBD2
V gene: TRBV24-1
CDR3 DNA: TGTGCCACCAGTGACCCGAGGACTAGCGGGGGCACCGGGGAGCTGTTTTTT
CDR3 protein: CATSDPRTSGGTGELFF

J gene: TRBJ2-1
clone size: NA
D gene: TRBD2
V gene: TRBV2
CDR3 DNA: TGTGCCACCAGGACTAGCGGGGGCGAGCAGTTCTTC
CDR3 protein: CATRTSGGEQFF

J gene: TRBJ1-1
clone size: many
D gene: TRBD1
V gene: TRBV15
CDR3 DNA: TGTGCCACCAGCAGACTTTGGACAGGGATCAGCACTGAAGCTTTCTTT
CDR3 protein: CATSRLWTGISTEAFF

J gene: TRBJ2-5
clone size: few
D gene: TRBD2
V gene: TRBV19
CDR3 DNA: TGTGCCAGCAGAGACTTGCGGGAGGGGGGAGAGACCCAGTACTTC
CDR3 protein: CASRDLREGGETQYF

J gene: TRBJ2-7
clone size: NA
D gene: NA
V gene: TRBV10-2
CDR3 DNA: TGCGCCAGCAGTGCCCAGGCGTGGACCTACGAGCAGTACTTC
CDR3 protein: CASSAQAWTYEQYF

J gene: TRBJ2-2
clone size: NA
D gene: TRBD1
V gene: TRBV9
CDR3 DNA: TGTGCCAGCAGCCTCCGGACAGGGGGGTCCGGGGAGCTGTTTTTT
CDR3 protein: CASSLRTGGSGELFF

J gene: TRBJ2-7
clone size: few
D gene: TRBD1
V gene: TRBV7-9
CDR3 DNA: TGTGCCAGCAGCTTAGGGGACAGGGGGTACTACGAGCAGTACTTC
CDR3 protein: CASSLGDRGYYEQYF

J gene: TRBJ1-4
clone size: NA
D gene: NA
V gene: TRBV6-5
CDR3 DNA: TGTGCCAGCAGTTACGGGGGAGGGGAAAAACTGTTTTTT
CDR3 protein: CASSYGGGEKLFF

J gene: TRBJ2-7
clone size: NA
D gene: TRBD1
V gene: TRBV27
CDR3 DNA: TGTGCCAGCAGTCAAGGGACAGCGGACGGGGAGCAGTACTTC
CDR3 protein: CASSQGTADGEQYF

J gene: TRBJ1-5
clone size: NA
D gene: NA
V gene: TRBV3-1/TRBV3-2
CDR3 DNA: TGTGCCAGCAGCCAAGGTGGCTCCTTTCAGCCCCAGCATTTT
CDR3 protein: CASSQGGSFQPQHF

J gene: TRBJ2-3
clone size: NA
D gene: NA
V gene: TRBV7-9
CDR3 DNA: TGTGCCAGCAGCTTAGGCCCAGGGGCTACAGATACGCAGTATTTT
CDR3 protein: CASSLGPGATDTQYF

J gene: TRBJ1-6
clone size: once
D gene: NA
V gene: TRBV29-1
CDR3 DNA: TGCAGCGTTCAACTACAGGATAATTCACCCCTCCACTTT
CDR3 protein: CSVQLQDNSPLHF

J gene: TRBJ2-3
clone size: NA
D gene: NA
V gene: TRBV29-1
CDR3 DNA: TGCAGCGTCGTGCCGGCGGGGGCTACGCAGTATTTT
CDR3 protein: CSVVPAGATQYF

J gene: TRBJ2-1
clone size: NA
D gene: TRBD1
V gene: TRBV27
CDR3 DNA: TGTGCCAGCAGTACACGCAGGACAGGCGTCCCCTACAATGAGCAGTTCTTC
CDR3 protein: CASSTRRTGVPYNEQFF

J gene: TRBJ1-6
clone size: NA
D gene: NA
V gene: TRBV7-3
CDR3 DNA: TGTGCCAGCAGCTTGGGCAGGGCGAATTCACCCCTCCACTTT
CDR3 protein: CASSLGRANSPLHF

J gene: TRBJ2-3
clone size: NA
D gene: NA
V gene: TRBV15
CDR3 DNA: TGTGCCACCAGCATTGATAGCGGCATCACAGATACGCAGTATTTT
CDR3 protein: CATSIDSGITDTQYF

J gene: TRBJ1-2
clone size: NA
D gene: NA
V gene: TRBV29-1
CDR3 DNA: TGCAGCGTTGAACCGCGGGCAGCCTATGGCTACACCTTC
CDR3 protein: CSVEPRAAYGYTF

J gene: TRBJ1-2
clone size: NA
D gene: TRBD1
V gene: TRBV5-1
CDR3 DNA: TGCGCCAGCAGCCTACGACAGGGTGGAAACTATGGCTACACCTTC
CDR3 protein: CASSLRQGGNYGYTF

J gene: TRBJ2-7
clone size: once
D gene: TRBD1
V gene: TRBV5-4
CDR3 DNA: TGTGCCAGCAGCCTAGGGACAGCCCCCTCCTACGAGCAGTACTTC
CDR3 protein: CASSLGTAPSYEQYF

J gene: TRBJ1-4
clone size: NA
D gene: NA
V gene: TRBV2
CDR3 DNA: TGTGCCAGCAGTCAACGGGCAACAGGATGGGAAAAACTGTTTTTT
CDR3 protein: CASSQRATGWEKLFF

J gene: TRBJ1-4
clone size: once
D gene: TRBD1
V gene: TRBV5-5
CDR3 DNA: TGTGCCAGCAGCTATGGACAGGGGTTTGAAAAACTGTTTTTT
CDR3 protein: CASSYGQGFEKLFF